What follows are 17 T cell receptor beta chains derived from one specimen sequenced in a study of blood T cell repertoires in COVID-19. Using immunoSEQ multiplex PCR, the repertoire was profiled, and TCRdb retains in-frame clones only, with some absent. The table has around 130,000 clones, 80% to 85% seen once. The source material was peripheral blood. These receptors were collected from a man aged 30 to 45 with COVID-19, enrolled during active disease.

The rearrangement uses TRBV5-6 and TRBJ2-1; 12 bases are shared with TRBD2. The length of the CDR3 is 18 residues. V was clipped by 1 base and J by 7 bases; unmatched bases: 12. Per the germline V gene, CDR1 is SGHDT and CDR2 is YYEEEE. The CDR3 loop is CASSLSSSGRADLNEQFF. The CDR3 nucleotides are TGTGCCAGCAGCTTGTCTTCTAGCGGGAGGGCCGATCTGAATGAGCAGTTCTTC.

The chain links TRBV24-1 to TRBJ2-2; 7 positions agree with TRBD2. Germline CDR1 is KGHDR and CDR2 is SFDVKD. CDR3 length: 16 residues. V shed 4 bases, J shed 6 bases, and the junction held 10 bases outside the gene matches. The DNA of the CDR3 is TGTGCCACCAGTGAGACACTAGCGTCCGGGTCCGGGGAGCTGTTTTTT. Its protein is CATSETLASGSGELFF.

This clone occurred a few times. This chain links TRBV24-1 with TRBJ2-1, with D possibly TRBD2 on 6 matching bases. The germline V gene has CDR1 KGHDR and CDR2 SFDVKD. The CDR3 spans 15 residues. V was clipped by 5 bases and J by 0 bases, with 10 bases between them. CDR3 protein: CATSAPGVSYNEQFF. CDR3 coding DNA: TGTGCCACCAGTGCCCCGGGGGTCTCCTACAATGAGCAGTTCTTC.

This chain joins TRBV19 and TRBJ1-1; D perhaps matches TRBD1 (5 bases). This CDR3 has 15 residues. V was pared by 5 bases and J by 5 bases, with 18 bases between. The germline V gene has CDR1 LNHDA and CDR2 SQIVND (reference sequence). CDR3 region: CASSPRTLGGTEAFF. The CDR3 DNA reads TGTGCCAGTAGTCCTCGGACACTTGGGGGGACTGAAGCTTTCTTT.

The chain is built from TRBV30 and TRBJ2-5, with 9 bases aligning to TRBD2. This CDR3 comprises 15 residues. Germline V gene lookup returns CDR1 GTSNPN and CDR2 SVGIG (reference sequence). Germline trimming cut 2 bases from V and 2 bases from J; bases unmatched to any gene: 6. The CDR3 coding sequence is TGTGCCTGGAGTAGGAGGGCGGGAGGGCAAGAGACCCAGTACTTC. This gives the protein CAWSRRAGGQETQYF.

V and J are TRBV24-1 and TRBJ2-3; D is perhaps TRBD2 (5 bases). This CDR3 contains 14 residues. Trimming left V 2 bases short and J 7 bases short, with 12 bases between. Germline assignment: CDR1 KGHDR and CDR2 SFDVKD. CDR3 region: CATSDSPDSNTQYF. CDR3 nucleotide sequence: TGTGCCACCAGTGATTCTCCGGACTCAAATACGCAGTATTTT.

The chain carries TRBV29-1 and TRBJ1-1, with D perhaps matching TRBD1 (5 bases). V lost 0 bases and J 5 bases, leaving 10 bases between the germline ends. This CDR3 contains 13 residues. Germline-derived CDR1 and CDR2 are SQVTM and ANQGSEA. CDR3 region: CSVEEGPGTEAFF. For the CDR3, the DNA is TGCAGCGTTGAAGAGGGGCCTGGGACTGAAGCTTTCTTT.

The chain recombines TRBV9 with TRBJ2-3; 13 nucleotides align to TRBD2. The V gene end was trimmed by 0 bases and the J gene end by 0 bases; junction bases not matched to a gene: 1. CDR1 is SGDLS, CDR2 YYNGEE, per germline. CDR3 length: 17 amino acids. The CDR3 region is CASSVGTSGRSTDTQYF. DNA for the CDR3: TGTGCCAGCAGCGTAGGGACTAGCGGGAGAAGCACAGATACGCAGTATTTT.

The chain employs TRBV9 and TRBJ1-5; perhaps TRBD1 as D (6 bases). V was clipped by 2 bases and J by 4 bases, with 13 bases between them. From germline, CDR1 is SGDLS and CDR2 YYNGEE. The CDR3 is made up of 15 amino acids. The CDR3 reads CASSVSGTQNQPQHF. The CDR3, as DNA: TGTGCCAGCAGCGTTTCCGGGACACAAAATCAGCCCCAGCATTTT.

The V call is TRBV13, the J call TRBJ2-7, with 9 positions matching TRBD2. This CDR3 region has 16 residues. Germline CDR1 and CDR2: PRHDT and FYEKMQ (reference sequence). Losses at the gene ends were 0 bases for V and 2 bases for J; bases not matched to a gene: 5. In nucleotides, the CDR3 is TGTGCCAGCAGCTTAGGTTTGGCTAGCGGGGCCTACGAGCAGTACTTC. Its translation is CASSLGLASGAYEQYF.

This clone was seen only a few times. This rearrangement joins TRBV6-5 to TRBJ1-6; 7 bases are a match to TRBD1. Germline CDR1 and CDR2: MNHEY and SVGAGI. The CDR3 spans 14 residues. The J segment lost 7 bases and the V segment lost 6 bases, leaving 6 bases of the junction unmatched. CDR3 DNA: TGTGCCAGCAGACCAAGGGGGCAGAATTCACCCCTCCACTTT. Its translation is CASRPRGQNSPLHF.

The chain uses TRBV4-3 and TRBJ2-3; 8 bases fit TRBD2. The CDR3 totals 16 residues. Trimming at V came to 6 bases and at J to 3 bases, leaving 11 bases not matched to a gene. Germline V gene data show CDR1 as LGHNA and CDR2 as YSLEER. CDR3 DNA: TGCGCCAGCAGGATGAAAGCGGGAGCTAGGACAGATACGCAGTATTTT. As protein: CASRMKAGARTDTQYF.

The chain uses TRBV21-1 and TRBJ2-7; no check of the table's D call, TRBD1, against the DNA was made. TRBV21-1 is termed a pseudogene. The CDR3 loop spans 16 amino acids. CDR3 region: CASSTHTTATRYEQYF. In nucleotides, the CDR3 is TGTGCCAGCAGCACTCATACGACAGCCACACGCTACGAGCAGTACTTC.

This clone was seen a few times. The chain is built from TRBV30 and TRBJ1-2, with D unresolved. Germline values: CDR1 GTSNPN, CDR2 SVGIG (reference sequence). Trimming cost V 3 bases and J 3 bases, with 14 bases left between them. The CDR3 loop spans 14 amino acids. DNA for the CDR3: TGTGCCTGGAGAGGCGAACAGTCCTACTATGGCTACACCTTC. Amino acid sequence: CAWRGEQSYYGYTF.

This clone was detected ten times or more. V gene TRBV2 combines with J gene TRBJ2-7; 7 bases match TRBD1. The ends lost 0 bases at V and 0 bases at J; junction bases unmatched: 2. Germline V gene sequence: CDR1 SNHLY, CDR2 FYNNEI. This CDR3 comprises 15 residues. CDR3 region: CASSEAGTVSYEQYF. The DNA for the CDR3 is TGTGCCAGCAGTGAAGCCGGGACAGTCTCCTACGAGCAGTACTTC.

This clone occurred a few times. Additional DNA sequences in this sample encode the identical CDR3. Written as DNA, the CDR3 is TGTGCCAGCAGTTACTCAGGGGGCGGCTCCTACGAGCAGTACTTC. Translation gives CASSYSGGGSYEQYF. The chain combines TRBV6-2 or TRBV6-3 with TRBJ2-7; 7 nucleotides agree with TRBD1. CDR1 and CDR2 from the germline V gene are MNHEY and SVGEGT. V trimming: 0 bases; J trimming: 0 bases; junction bases outside the gene matches: 2. This CDR3 comprises 15 residues.

The J gene is TRBJ1-1, the V gene TRBV25-1, with TRBD1 identical over 9 bases. Germline V gives CDR1 MGHDK, CDR2 SYGVNS. Trimming removed 5 bases from V and 2 bases from J; junction bases left unmatched: 9. The CDR3 has 16 amino acids. The CDR3, as DNA: TGTGCCAGCAGTCCTACCCCGGGACAGGGAAACACTGAAGCTTTCTTT. Amino acid sequence: CASSPTPGQGNTEAFF.